This is a list of T cell receptor beta chains from one sample in a study of T cells in Graves' hyperthyroidism and ophthalmopathy. Via MiXCR, TCRdb re-called the multiplex PCR reads, giving one row per CDR3 protein. This sample has about 270,000 distinct CDR3 sequences, with 22% found just once. Sample: blood. The origin of the receptors is a man aged 25 to 45 with Graves' ophthalmopathy. The CDR3 runs from the conserved cysteine through the conserved F or W. A D gene is named only where the DNA matches it firmly. Clone size is not always given. Where it is, it says once, few, many or a class for expanded clones.

d_call	v_call	j_call	clone_size	cdr3_aa	cdr3_nt
-	TRBV11-2	TRBJ2-2	-	CASSLKGTSGELFF	TGTGCCAGCAGCCTCAAGGGAACGTCCGGGGAGCTGTTTTTT
TRBD2	TRBV18	TRBJ2-5	few	CASSLASGRAWETQYF	TGTGCCAGCTCACTCGCCAGCGGGAGGGCCTGGGAGACCCAGTACTTC
TRBD1	TRBV11-2	TRBJ1-6	few	CASSARDSIISYNSPLHF	TGTGCCAGCAGCGCCAGGGACAGCATAATCTCCTATAATTCACCCCTCCACTTT
TRBD2	TRBV12-3/TRBV12-4	TRBJ2-3	-	CASTRQGLADGRQYF	TGTGCCAGCACTCGTCAGGGACTAGCGGACGGGAGGCAGTATTTT
-	TRBV6-5	TRBJ2-3	-	CASSYLGRGASTDTQYF	TGTGCCAGCAGTTACCTAGGACGGGGGGCTAGCACAGATACGCAGTATTTT
-	TRBV27	TRBJ1-1	many	CASSLRGGPNTEAFF	TGTGCCAGCAGTTTAAGGGGCGGTCCGAACACTGAAGCTTTCTTT
-	TRBV12-3/TRBV12-4	TRBJ2-5	many	CASSLSVGETQYF	TGTGCCAGCAGTTTATCGGTGGGAGAGACCCAGTACTTC
-	TRBV15	TRBJ2-7	few	CATSSESSYEQYF	TGTGCCACCAGCAGTGAATCAAGCTACGAGCAGTACTTC
-	TRBV5-1	TRBJ2-1	-	CASSASGGVVDEQFF	TGCGCCAGCAGCGCCTCTGGCGGGGTTGTGGATGAGCAGTTCTTC
TRBD2	TRBV4-1	TRBJ2-6	-	CASSHPLGGAGANVLTF	TGCGCCAGCAGCCACCCCTTGGGAGGGGCTGGGGCCAACGTCCTGACTTTC
-	TRBV28	TRBJ2-7	few	CASTRIYEQYF	TGTGCCAGCACCCGGATTTACGAGCAGTACTTC
-	TRBV7-2	TRBJ2-7	many	CASSPTDLSYEQYF	TGTGCCAGCAGCCCCACGGACCTTTCCTACGAGCAGTACTTC
-	TRBV15	TRBJ2-7	few	CATSQGRDTSYEQYF	TGTGCCACCAGCCAGGGGCGGGACACCTCCTACGAGCAGTACTTC
TRBD1	TRBV18	TRBJ1-2	many	CASSADRMSGYTF	TGTGCCAGCTCGGCGGACAGGATGAGTGGCTACACCTTC
TRBD2	TRBV12-3/TRBV12-4	TRBJ2-7	many	CASSEGTSGSYEQYF	TGTGCCAGCAGTGAGGGGACTAGCGGGAGTTACGAGCAGTACTTC
-	TRBV9	TRBJ2-1	-	CASKRDTYNEQFF	TGTGCCAGCAAACGGGACACCTACAATGAGCAGTTCTTC
-	TRBV2	TRBJ2-1	-	CASGGEAGRSYEQFF	TGTGCCAGCGGGGGTGAGGCGGGACGATCCTATGAGCAGTTCTTC
-	TRBV7-9	TRBJ2-4	-	CASTRLRGAEKNIQYF	TGTGCCAGCACCCGACTCCGGGGGGCCGAAAAAAACATTCAGTACTTC
-	TRBV7-9	TRBJ2-7	many	CASSQIGGRSSYEQYF	TGTGCCAGCAGCCAAATCGGAGGGAGGAGCTCCTACGAGCAGTACTTC
TRBD2	TRBV5-1	TRBJ2-1	few	CASSLEGLGGNEQFF	TGCGCCAGCAGCTTGGAGGGACTAGGAGGAAATGAGCAGTTCTTC